This T cell receptor (beta chain) emerged from a study of T cell responses to AZD1222 COVID-19 vaccine. General observations from the study: Possibly, clonal diversity was underestimated; donors were largely white British and included more females. The peak T cell response came first, and repertoires were sampled only after it. Close to half of all spike-specific TCRs reportedly target regions of the variants that are unmutated.

This CDR3 contains 14 residues. The germline gives CDR1 DFQATT, CDR2 SNEGSKA (reference sequence). V gave up 3 bases and J gave up 6 bases; unmatched junction bases: 8. Clones were read by immunoSEQ multiplex PCR, and TCRdb kept only the in-frame ones, dropping some. Here the sample spans some 99,000 clones, 88% being singletons. Notes on this clone: The target antigen is unknown.

Second doses were pooled across both intervals (about 4 or about 12 weeks). The rearrangement links TRBV20-1 to TRBJ1-5; 7 nucleotides align to TRBD1. This clonotype was sampled from an adult who received the AZD1222 COVID-19 vaccine. The sample was peripheral blood, taken 28 days after the second AZD1222 dose. This chain's CDR3 is CSASDWDSIQPQHF. The CDR3 region has the DNA TGCAGTGCTAGTGATTGGGACAGTATTCAGCCCCAGCATTTT.